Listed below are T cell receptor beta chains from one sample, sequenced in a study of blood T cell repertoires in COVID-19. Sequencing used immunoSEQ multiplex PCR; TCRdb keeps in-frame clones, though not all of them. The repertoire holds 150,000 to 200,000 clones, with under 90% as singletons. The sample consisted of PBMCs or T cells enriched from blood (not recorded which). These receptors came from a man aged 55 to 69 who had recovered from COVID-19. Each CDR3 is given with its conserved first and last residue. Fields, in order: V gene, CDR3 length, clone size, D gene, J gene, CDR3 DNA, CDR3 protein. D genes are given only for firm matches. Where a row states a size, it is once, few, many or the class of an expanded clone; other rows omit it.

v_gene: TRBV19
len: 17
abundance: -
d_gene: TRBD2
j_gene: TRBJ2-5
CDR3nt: TGTGCCAGTAGTATGCCTAGCGGGGGGCCGGTAGGAGAGACCCAGTACTTC
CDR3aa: CASSMPSGGPVGETQYF

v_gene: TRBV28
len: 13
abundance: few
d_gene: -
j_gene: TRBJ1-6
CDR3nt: TGTGCCAGCAGCCAGATTGTAAATTCACCCCTCCACTTT
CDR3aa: CASSQIVNSPLHF

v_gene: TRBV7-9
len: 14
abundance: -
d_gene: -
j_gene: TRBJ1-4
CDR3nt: TGTGCCAGCTCTAGAGGTAGAGGGAATGAAAAACTGTTTTTT
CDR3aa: CASSRGRGNEKLFF

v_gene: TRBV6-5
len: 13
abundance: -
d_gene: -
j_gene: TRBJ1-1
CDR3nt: TGTGCCAGCAGGCCCCTGGGCCTCACTGAAGCTTTCTTT
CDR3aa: CASRPLGLTEAFF

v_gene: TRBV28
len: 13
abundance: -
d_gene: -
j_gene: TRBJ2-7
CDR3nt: TGTGCCAGCACCGACCCGGCAGGGGACGAGCAGTACTTC
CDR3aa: CASTDPAGDEQYF

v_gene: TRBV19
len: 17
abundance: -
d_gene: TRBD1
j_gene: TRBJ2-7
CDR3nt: TGTGCCAGTAGTATTGGATCAGGGACAGGGAGCTCCTACGAGCAGTACTTC
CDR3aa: CASSIGSGTGSSYEQYF

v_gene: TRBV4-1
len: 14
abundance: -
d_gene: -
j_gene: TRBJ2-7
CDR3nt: TGCGCCAGCAGCCAGGCCGGGGGCTCCTACGAGCAGTACTTC
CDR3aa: CASSQAGGSYEQYF

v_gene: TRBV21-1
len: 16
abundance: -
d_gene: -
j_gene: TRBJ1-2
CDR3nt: TGTGCCACCACGCCGGGGGGTAGATCCACGAGGCGGGGCTACACCTTC
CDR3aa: CATTPGGRSTRRGYTF

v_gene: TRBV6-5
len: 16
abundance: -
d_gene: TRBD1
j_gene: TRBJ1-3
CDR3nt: TGTGCCAGCAGTTTGGGACAGGTCTTTTCTGGAAACACCATATATTTT
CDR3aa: CASSLGQVFSGNTIYF

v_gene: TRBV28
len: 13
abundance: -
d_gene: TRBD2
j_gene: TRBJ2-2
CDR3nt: TGTGCCAGCACGCGGGGGGAGACCGGGGAGCTGTTTTTT
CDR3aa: CASTRGETGELFF

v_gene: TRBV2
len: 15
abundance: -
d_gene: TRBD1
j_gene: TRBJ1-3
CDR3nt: TGTGCCAGCAGGGGGACAGCCTACTCTGGAAACACCATATATTTT
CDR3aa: CASRGTAYSGNTIYF

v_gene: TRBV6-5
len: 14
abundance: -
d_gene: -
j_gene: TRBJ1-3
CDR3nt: TGTGCCAGCAGGGCCAGGTTCTCTGGAAACACCATATATTTT
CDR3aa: CASRARFSGNTIYF

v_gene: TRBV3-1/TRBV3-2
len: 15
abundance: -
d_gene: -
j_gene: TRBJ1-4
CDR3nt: TGTGCCAGCAGCCCCCGAAATCGGGTCGAGGAAAAACTGTTTTTT
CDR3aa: CASSPRNRVEEKLFF

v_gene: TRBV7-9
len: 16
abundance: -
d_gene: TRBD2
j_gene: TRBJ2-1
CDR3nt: TGTGCCAGCAGAGTTTGGGGGGGAAACACCTACAATGAGCAGTTCTTC
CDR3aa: CASRVWGGNTYNEQFF

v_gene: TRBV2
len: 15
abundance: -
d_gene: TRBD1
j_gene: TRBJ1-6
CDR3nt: TGTGCCAGCAGAGTCGGGACAGGGGATAATTCACCCCTCCACTTT
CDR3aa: CASRVGTGDNSPLHF

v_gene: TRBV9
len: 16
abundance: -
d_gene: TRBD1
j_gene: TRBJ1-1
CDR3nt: TGTGCCAGCAGCGCCTCCGGACAGGGGATGAACACTGAAGCTTTCTTT
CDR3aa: CASSASGQGMNTEAFF

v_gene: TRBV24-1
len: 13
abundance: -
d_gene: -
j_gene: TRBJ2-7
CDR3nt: TGTGCCACCAGTGATTTACAGTCCTACGAGCAGTACTTC
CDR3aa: CATSDLQSYEQYF

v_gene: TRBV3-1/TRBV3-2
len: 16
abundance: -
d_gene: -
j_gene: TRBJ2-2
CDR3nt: TGTGCCAGCAGCCAATGGGTCGGGAGCTTGGGCGGGGAGCTGTTTTTT
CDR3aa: CASSQWVGSLGGELFF

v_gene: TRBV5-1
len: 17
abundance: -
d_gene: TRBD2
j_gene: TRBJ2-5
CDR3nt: TGCGCCAGCAGCCTCCGGACTAGCGGGGGGCCTGGGGAGACCCAGTACTTC
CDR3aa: CASSLRTSGGPGETQYF

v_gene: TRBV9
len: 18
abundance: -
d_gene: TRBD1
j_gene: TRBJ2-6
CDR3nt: TGTGCCAGCAGCGCGTGGGACAGGGGCAGCTCTGGGGCCAACGTCCTGACTTTC
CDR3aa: CASSAWDRGSSGANVLTF

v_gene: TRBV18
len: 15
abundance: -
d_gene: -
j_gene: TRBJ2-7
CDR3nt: TGTGCCAGCTCACCACCGTCCGTGAGAAATGCCGAGCAGTACTTC
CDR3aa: CASSPPSVRNAEQYF

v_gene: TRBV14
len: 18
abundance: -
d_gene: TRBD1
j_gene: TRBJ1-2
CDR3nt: TGTGCCAGCAGCCAAGATAGTACGGACAGGGGGATTTATGTAGGCTACACCTTC
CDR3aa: CASSQDSTDRGIYVGYTF

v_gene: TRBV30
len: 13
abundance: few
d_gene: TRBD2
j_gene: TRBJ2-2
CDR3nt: TGTGCCTGGCGGACTAGCGGCGTCGGGGAGCTGTTTTTT
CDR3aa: CAWRTSGVGELFF

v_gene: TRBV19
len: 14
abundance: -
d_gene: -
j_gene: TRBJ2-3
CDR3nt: TGTGCCAGTAGTATAGGACTAGGGACAGATACGCAGTATTTT
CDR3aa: CASSIGLGTDTQYF